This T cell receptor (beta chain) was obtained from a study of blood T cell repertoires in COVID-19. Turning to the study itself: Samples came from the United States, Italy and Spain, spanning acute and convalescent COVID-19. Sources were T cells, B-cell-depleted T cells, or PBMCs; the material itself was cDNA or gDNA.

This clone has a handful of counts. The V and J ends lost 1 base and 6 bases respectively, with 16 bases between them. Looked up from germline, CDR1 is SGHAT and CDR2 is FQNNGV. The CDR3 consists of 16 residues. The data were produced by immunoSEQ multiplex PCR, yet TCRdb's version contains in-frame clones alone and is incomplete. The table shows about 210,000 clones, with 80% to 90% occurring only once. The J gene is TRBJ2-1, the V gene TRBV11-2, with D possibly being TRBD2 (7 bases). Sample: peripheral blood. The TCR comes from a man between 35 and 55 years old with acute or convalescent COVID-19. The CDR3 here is CASSLAPQGRGNEQFF. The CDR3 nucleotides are TGTGCCAGCAGCTTAGCGCCTCAGGGGAGGGGCAATGAGCAGTTCTTC. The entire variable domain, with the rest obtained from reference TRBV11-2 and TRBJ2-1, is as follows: EAGVAQSPRYKIIEKRQSVAFWCNPISGHATLYWYQQILGQGPKLLIQFQNNGVVDDSQLPKDRFSAERLKGVDSTLKIQPAKLEDSAVYLCASSLAPQGRGNEQFFGPGTRLTVL.